This TCR beta chain derives from a study of OX40 agonist ivuxolimab in advanced cancers. The V end was cut by 6 bases, the J end by 4 bases, with 12 bases between. CDR3 length: 14 amino acids. Germline V gene data show CDR1 as KGHSH and CDR2 as LQKENI. Profiled with immunoSEQ multiplex PCR; TCRdb holds only in-frame clones, not every one. The repertoire holds 120,000 or so clones, about 94% seen once, with over 0.15% in the top ten. V gene TRBV18 combines with J gene TRBJ2-2; tentatively, D is TRBD2 (5 bases). The source material was CD4+ or CD8+ T cells sorted from blood, sampled in a trial of the OX40 agonist ivuxolimab. The receptor was isolated from an adult with an advanced solid tumor such as melanoma, head and neck, liver or kidney cancer. CDR3 in DNA: TGTGCCAGCTCCACCGCGGGTCGCACCGGGGAGCTGTTTTTT. Amino acids: CASSTAGRTGELFF.